The 18 T cell receptor beta chains presented below share a single source sample, sequenced in a study of OX40 agonist ivuxolimab in advanced cancers. Only in-frame clones appear in the TCRdb table, and some are missing; sequencing was by immunoSEQ multiplex PCR. The sample holds some 100,000 clones, about nine tenths seen once. The input for sequencing was CD4+ or CD8+ T cells sorted from blood, taken in a trial of the OX40 agonist ivuxolimab. Receptors originate from an adult with an advanced solid tumor such as melanoma, head and neck, liver or kidney cancer.

The genes are TRBV7-2 and TRBJ1-2, with unresolved D. The V end was cut by 5 bases, the J end by 5 bases, with 21 bases between. Germline values: CDR1 SGHTA, CDR2 FQGNSA. This CDR3 comprises 16 residues. The CDR3 nucleotides are TGTGCCAGCAGCCCTCACGGTGGCTACGGCCATTATGGCTACACCTTC. Protein product: CASSPHGGYGHYGYTF.

The rearrangement joins TRBV19 to TRBJ1-1; maybe TRBD1 (5 bases). Germline V gene data show CDR1 as LNHDA and CDR2 as SQIVND (reference sequence). The CDR3 runs 14 residues. The germline V and J ends were trimmed by 9 bases and 5 bases, with 19 bases remaining between them. The CDR3 region has the DNA TGTGCCAGCCGAAGGGGACCCTCTGGGACTGAAGCTTTCTTT. Translation: CASRRGPSGTEAFF.

The chain joins TRBV5-1 to TRBJ1-1, with a tentative D call TRBD1 (6 bases). This CDR3 comprises 15 residues. The V gene lost 0 bases and the J gene lost 1 base, with 10 bases spanning the gap. From germline, CDR1 is SGHRS and CDR2 YFSETQ. CDR3 DNA sequence: TGCGCCAGCAGCTTGGACAGGGTGGGGAACACTGAAGCTTTCTTT. Its translation: CASSLDRVGNTEAFF. The variable domain in full, with the rest retrieved from reference TRBV5-1 and TRBJ1-1, is KAGVTQTPRYLIKTRGQQVTLSCSPISGHRSVSWYQQTPGQGLQFLFEYFSETQRNKGNFPGRFSGRQFSNSRSEMNVSTLELGDSALYLCASSLDRVGNTEAFFGQGTRLTVV.

The V call is TRBV6-5, the J call TRBJ2-5, with 7 bases fitting TRBD2. J lost 5 bases, V lost 5 bases, and 5 bases had no gene match. Germline values: CDR1 MNHEY, CDR2 SVGAGI. This CDR3 spans 13 amino acids. The CDR3 reads CASSPRGGETQYF. In DNA, the CDR3 is TGTGCCAGCAGTCCCCGGGGAGGGGAGACCCAGTACTTC.

The V gene is TRBV7-7, the J gene TRBJ1-5, with a tentative D call TRBD1 (5 bases). CDR1 and CDR2 (germline): SSHAT, FNYEAQ (reference sequence). This CDR3 is built from 16 residues. V lost 4 bases to trimming and J lost 5 bases, with 18 bases between them. CDR3 nucleotides: TGTGCCAGCAGCTCCTTAAGGGTGAGGGGCGATCAGCCCCAGCATTTT. Encoded protein: CASSSLRVRGDQPQHF.

V and J are TRBV9 and TRBJ2-2; the D is unclear. There are 13 residues in the CDR3. V shed 0 bases and J shed 5 bases, with 5 bases lying between them. The V gene's germline CDR1 is SGDLS and CDR2 YYNGEE. CDR3 coding DNA: TGTGCCAGCAGCGTAGTCGGGACCGGGGAGCTGTTTTTT. It codes for CASSVVGTGELFF.

The chain employs TRBV30 and TRBJ2-4; D uncertain. The CDR3 is 15 amino acids. V lost 0 bases and J 10 bases, leaving 19 bases between the germline ends. Germline V gene data show CDR1 as GTSNPN and CDR2 as SVGIG (reference sequence). The CDR3 coding sequence is TGTGCCTGGAGTGTACTCGGACCCCCAAACACAATTCAGTACTTC. Translation: CAWSVLGPPNTIQYF.

The genes are TRBV5-1 and TRBJ2-2, with 11 bases aligning to TRBD2. V gave up 1 base and J gave up 6 bases; unmatched junction bases: 2. The germline V gene has CDR1 SGHRS and CDR2 YFSETQ. The CDR3 has 15 residues. The CDR3 protein is CASSLNSGRAGELFF. The CDR3 bases are TGCGCCAGCAGCTTGAATAGCGGGAGGGCCGGGGAGCTGTTTTTT.

This chain joins TRBV28 and TRBJ2-7; 10 bases line up with TRBD1. This CDR3 spans 18 amino acids. Germline V gene data show CDR1 as MDHEN and CDR2 as SYDVKM. Unmatched junction bases numbered 13, after V lost 5 bases and J lost 0 bases. CDR3 nucleotides: TGTGCCAGCAGTAGGCTGAAACTAGACAGGGGGCTCTCCTACGAGCAGTACTTC. Translation gives CASSRLKLDRGLSYEQYF. The full variable domain, in which reference TRBV28 and TRBJ2-7 provide the parts outside the CDR3, is DVKVTQSSRYLVKRTGEKVFLECVQDMDHENMFWYRQDPGLGLRLIYFSYDVKMKEKGDIPEGYSVSREKKERFSLILESASTNQTSMYLCASSRLKLDRGLSYEQYFGPGTRLTVT.

This rearrangement joins TRBV10-3 to TRBJ2-7; 13 bases agree with TRBD2. J lost 0 bases, V lost 3 bases, and 2 bases had no gene match. CDR3 length equals 16 residues. CDR1 ENHRY and CDR2 SYGVKD come from the germline V gene. In DNA, the CDR3 is TGTGCCATCAGTGACCGACTAGCGGGGGGCTCCTACGAGCAGTACGTC. Amino acid sequence: CAISDRLAGGSYEQYV.

V and J are TRBV7-7 and TRBJ2-3; D is ambiguous. CDR1 and CDR2 from the germline V gene are SSHAT and FNYEAQ (reference sequence). CDR3 length: 14 residues. Between the trimmed V and J ends, which lost 1 base and 1 base, there was a span of 6 bases. The CDR3 bases are TGTGCCAGCAGCTTAGGGGCAGGCACAGATACGCAGTATTTT. This sequence encodes CASSLGAGTDTQYF.

The genes are TRBV10-1 and TRBJ2-3; 9 nucleotides align to TRBD2. CDR1 is WNHNN, CDR2 SYGVQD, per germline (reference sequence). V lost 4 bases to trimming and J lost 1 base; unmatched junction nucleotides: 3. The CDR3 totals 15 residues. As DNA, the CDR3 is TGCGCCAGCAGTGGGCGGGAGGGCCGCACAGATACGCAGTATTTT. Protein sequence: CASSGREGRTDTQYF.

The chain employs TRBV11-2 and TRBJ1-3; 7 nucleotides match TRBD1. Trimming took 1 base from V and 4 from J; bases not matched to a gene: 7. Germline-derived CDR1 and CDR2 are SGHAT and FQNNGV. The length of the CDR3 is 16 residues. CDR3 nucleotides: TGTGCCAGCAGCTTAGTTATGACAGGGCAAGGAAACACCATATATTTT. This codes for CASSLVMTGQGNTIYF.

CDR3 nucleotide sequence: TGCGCCAGCAGCTTGGGACTAGCAGCTGGTAGCACAGATACGCAGTATTTT. This codes for CASSLGLAAGSTDTQYF. The V and J genes are TRBV5-1 and TRBJ2-3; 7 bases agree with TRBD2. This CDR3 spans 17 amino acids. V shed 0 bases and J 0 bases; nucleotides not matched to a gene: 7. Germline V gives CDR1 SGHRS, CDR2 YFSETQ.

This clone was picked up a small number of times. The rearrangement links TRBV10-3 to TRBJ1-2; D gene unclear. From germline, CDR1 is ENHRY and CDR2 SYGVKD. V was clipped by 4 bases and J by 7 bases, with 13 bases between them. CDR3 length: 13 amino acids. The CDR3 is CAISADTAGGYTF. The CDR3 nucleotides read TGTGCCATCAGTGCAGACACGGCAGGTGGCTACACCTTC.

This clone was seen just once. The chain recombines TRBV28 with TRBJ2-7, with 7 bases identical to TRBD2. Per germline, CDR1 MDHEN and CDR2 SYDVKM. This CDR3 has 15 amino acids. The trim removed 2 bases at V and 4 bases at J, leaving 8 bases unmatched. CDR3 protein: CASSLGSGTRYEQYF. The DNA of the CDR3 is TGTGCCAGCAGTTTAGGGAGCGGGACGCGGTACGAGCAGTACTTC.

V usage is TRBV21-1 and J usage is TRBJ2-7. TRBV21-1 is described as a pseudogene. The CDR3 is 11 amino acids. The CDR3 loop reads CASGISYEQYF. The CDR3 DNA follows: TGTGCCAGCGGAATCTCCTACGAGCAGTACTTC.

This clone was counted once. The chain links TRBV4-1 to TRBJ1-1; 8 bases agree with TRBD1. The CDR3 covers 18 residues. CDR1 is MGHRA and CDR2 is YSYEKL in the germline V gene. Germline trimming cut 0 bases from V and 1 base from J; bases unmatched to any gene: 10. As DNA, the CDR3 is TGCGCCAGCAGCCAAGATACCGACAGGGGCATGAGGAACACTGAAGCTTTCTTT. Translation gives CASSQDTDRGMRNTEAFF.